The rows below give T cell receptor beta chains drawn from one sample of a study of cytomegalovirus exposure and HLA in healthy donors. Measured with immunoSEQ multiplex PCR; TCRdb has only the in-frame clones, and not every one. The sample comprises some 79,000 clones, 60% to 85% of which are singletons, and about 5.5% rests with the top ten. The sequenced sample consisted of PBMCs. These receptor sequences come from a male donor in good health and CMV-seropositive. Both conserved end residues are part of each CDR3. A D gene is named only where the DNA matches it firmly. For some rows the clone size is stated as once, few or many, or as a class when expanded; others skip it.

j_gene: TRBJ2-2
v_gene: TRBV2
d_gene: TRBD1
abundance: -
CDR3nt: TGTGCCAGCAGGGAGGGGACAGGGGCAGGGAGCGGGGAGCTGTTTTTT
CDR3aa: CASREGTGAGSGELFF

j_gene: TRBJ1-2
v_gene: TRBV28
d_gene: TRBD1
abundance: once
CDR3nt: TGTGCCAGCAGTTTAGAGGGGGCCAACTATGGCTACACCTTC
CDR3aa: CASSLEGANYGYTF

j_gene: TRBJ2-7
v_gene: TRBV9
d_gene: -
abundance: -
CDR3nt: TGTGCCAGCAGCGTAGGCCTAGATCCCTACGAGCAGTACTTC
CDR3aa: CASSVGLDPYEQYF

j_gene: TRBJ2-1
v_gene: TRBV15
d_gene: -
abundance: -
CDR3nt: TGTGCCACCAGTAGGGGGAACAATGAGCAGTTCTTC
CDR3aa: CATSRGNNEQFF

j_gene: TRBJ2-1
v_gene: TRBV28
d_gene: TRBD1
abundance: -
CDR3nt: TGTGCCAGCAGTAGCCCGGCAGGGGGCGGAAGGAATGAGCAGTTCTTC
CDR3aa: CASSSPAGGGRNEQFF

j_gene: TRBJ1-5
v_gene: TRBV4-3
d_gene: -
abundance: few
CDR3nt: TGCGCCAGCAGCCAAGAAGCAGGGCCTCAGCCCCAGCATTTT
CDR3aa: CASSQEAGPQPQHF

j_gene: TRBJ1-2
v_gene: TRBV2
d_gene: -
abundance: -
CDR3nt: TGTGCCAGCAGTGTCCAGGGTAGCGGCTACACCTTC
CDR3aa: CASSVQGSGYTF

j_gene: TRBJ2-7
v_gene: TRBV19
d_gene: -
abundance: -
CDR3nt: TGTGCCAGTAGTACCGGGTCCTACGAGCAGTACTTC
CDR3aa: CASSTGSYEQYF

j_gene: TRBJ1-6
v_gene: TRBV9
d_gene: -
abundance: -
CDR3nt: TGTGCCAGCAGCGTAGCGGGCAGGGGTAGTTCACCCCTCCACTTT
CDR3aa: CASSVAGRGSSPLHF

j_gene: TRBJ2-7
v_gene: TRBV28
d_gene: -
abundance: -
CDR3nt: TGTGCCAGCAGTTTAAGGAGACAGGGAGGTGAGCAGTACTTC
CDR3aa: CASSLRRQGGEQYF

j_gene: TRBJ1-1
v_gene: TRBV5-4
d_gene: -
abundance: -
CDR3nt: TGTGCCAGCAGCTGGCAGGGATGTGCGGCTTTCTTT
CDR3aa: CASSWQGCAAFF

j_gene: TRBJ2-1
v_gene: TRBV11-3
d_gene: TRBD2
abundance: -
CDR3nt: TGTGCCAGCAGCTCCTCCGGAGCGGGAGGCTTCAATGAGCAGTTCTTC
CDR3aa: CASSSSGAGGFNEQFF

j_gene: TRBJ2-3
v_gene: TRBV4-3
d_gene: TRBD2
abundance: -
CDR3nt: TGCGCCAGCAGCGTAGCGGGAGAATCAGATACGCAGTATTTT
CDR3aa: CASSVAGESDTQYF

j_gene: TRBJ2-1
v_gene: TRBV6-1
d_gene: -
abundance: -
CDR3nt: TGTGCCAGCAGCCAGGGAAATGAGCAGTTCTTC
CDR3aa: CASSQGNEQFF

j_gene: TRBJ2-7
v_gene: TRBV19
d_gene: TRBD1
abundance: once
CDR3nt: TGTGCCAGTAGTATGGGACAGGGTAGCTCCTACGAGCAGTACTTC
CDR3aa: CASSMGQGSSYEQYF

j_gene: TRBJ1-3
v_gene: TRBV5-4
d_gene: -
abundance: -
CDR3nt: TGTGCCAGCAGCTTACAGGGCCCTGGAAACACCATATATTTT
CDR3aa: CASSLQGPGNTIYF

j_gene: TRBJ1-2
v_gene: TRBV7-2
d_gene: -
abundance: -
CDR3nt: TGTGCCAGCAGCGTTTACCGGGAAACCTATGGCTACACCTTC
CDR3aa: CASSVYRETYGYTF

j_gene: TRBJ1-1
v_gene: TRBV19
d_gene: -
abundance: -
CDR3nt: TGTGCCAGTAGTATCTATCGAGGGACTGAAGCTTTCTTT
CDR3aa: CASSIYRGTEAFF

j_gene: TRBJ2-1
v_gene: TRBV7-2
d_gene: -
abundance: -
CDR3nt: TGTGCCAGCAGCGGACAGTCCCAAGGGGGAAATGAGCAGTTCTTC
CDR3aa: CASSGQSQGGNEQFF

j_gene: TRBJ1-2
v_gene: TRBV7-2
d_gene: -
abundance: -
CDR3nt: TGTGCCAGCAGCTTAGTAGGACAAGGGGGAGGCTACACCTTC
CDR3aa: CASSLVGQGGGYTF

j_gene: TRBJ2-1
v_gene: TRBV27
d_gene: TRBD1
abundance: few
CDR3nt: TGTGCCAGCAGTGCGACAGGGACACTCTCCTACAATGAGCAGTTCTTC
CDR3aa: CASSATGTLSYNEQFF

j_gene: TRBJ1-3
v_gene: TRBV7-2
d_gene: -
abundance: once
CDR3nt: TGTGCCAGCAGCTCTCCGGGAGGGGTGGTTGGAAACACCATATATTTT
CDR3aa: CASSSPGGVVGNTIYF

j_gene: TRBJ2-7
v_gene: TRBV19
d_gene: -
abundance: -
CDR3nt: TGTGCCAGTAGTATATCCAGGGGCTACGAGCAGTACTTC
CDR3aa: CASSISRGYEQYF

j_gene: TRBJ2-5
v_gene: TRBV2
d_gene: TRBD1
abundance: -
CDR3nt: TGTGCCAGCAAATGGGACAGTCAAGAGACCCAGTACTTC
CDR3aa: CASKWDSQETQYF

j_gene: TRBJ2-7
v_gene: TRBV27
d_gene: -
abundance: -
CDR3nt: TGTGCCAGCAGCCCCAGCCCGGGGAAGCGATCCTACGAGCAGTACTTC
CDR3aa: CASSPSPGKRSYEQYF

j_gene: TRBJ2-5
v_gene: TRBV7-3
d_gene: TRBD2
abundance: once
CDR3nt: TGTGCCAGCAGCCCTAGCGGGGGCCAAGAGACCCAGTACTTC
CDR3aa: CASSPSGGQETQYF

j_gene: TRBJ1-2
v_gene: TRBV19
d_gene: -
abundance: -
CDR3nt: TGTGCCAGTAGCCTGGGGGGGGCCGCGGGCTACACCTTC
CDR3aa: CASSLGGAAGYTF

j_gene: TRBJ2-7
v_gene: TRBV7-6
d_gene: -
abundance: -
CDR3nt: TGTGCCAGCAGCTTAGGGGCAGGGGTTTACGAGCAGTACTTC
CDR3aa: CASSLGAGVYEQYF

j_gene: TRBJ1-1
v_gene: TRBV6-5
d_gene: -
abundance: -
CDR3nt: TGTGCCAGCAGTTATTATTTCGGGTCTAACACTGAAGCTTTCTTT
CDR3aa: CASSYYFGSNTEAFF

j_gene: TRBJ1-2
v_gene: TRBV6-1
d_gene: TRBD1
abundance: -
CDR3nt: TGTGCCAGCAGTGGGACAGGGTCCTATGGCTACACCTTC
CDR3aa: CASSGTGSYGYTF

j_gene: TRBJ1-1
v_gene: TRBV10-3
d_gene: -
abundance: -
CDR3nt: TGTGCCATCAGAACCGACAGGAACACTGAAGCTTTCTTT
CDR3aa: CAIRTDRNTEAFF

j_gene: TRBJ2-7
v_gene: TRBV7-3
d_gene: TRBD2
abundance: -
CDR3nt: TGTGCCAGCAGCTTAATTGCGGGGGACGAGCAGTACTTC
CDR3aa: CASSLIAGDEQYF